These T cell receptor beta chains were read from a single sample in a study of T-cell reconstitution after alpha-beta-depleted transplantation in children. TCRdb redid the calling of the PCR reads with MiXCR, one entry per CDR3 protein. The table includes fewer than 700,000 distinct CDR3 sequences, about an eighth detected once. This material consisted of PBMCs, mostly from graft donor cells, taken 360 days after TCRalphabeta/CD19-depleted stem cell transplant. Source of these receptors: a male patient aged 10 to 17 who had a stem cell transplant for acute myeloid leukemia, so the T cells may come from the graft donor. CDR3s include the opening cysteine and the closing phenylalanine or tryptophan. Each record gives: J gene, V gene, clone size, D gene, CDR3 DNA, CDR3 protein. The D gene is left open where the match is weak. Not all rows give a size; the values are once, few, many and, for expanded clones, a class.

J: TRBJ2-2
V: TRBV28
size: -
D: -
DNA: TGTGCCAGTGATAAGGGCCCCCTCCGGACCGGGGAGCTGTTTTTT
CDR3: CASDKGPLRTGELFF

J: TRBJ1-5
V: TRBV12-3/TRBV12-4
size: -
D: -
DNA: TGTGCCAGCAGTTTAGCTCAGGTCGCCGCTAGCAATCAGCCCCAGCATTTT
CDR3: CASSLAQVAASNQPQHF

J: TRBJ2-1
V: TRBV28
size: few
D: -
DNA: TGTGCCAGCAGCAAGGGAGGCTCCTACAATGAGCAGTTCTTC
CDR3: CASSKGGSYNEQFF

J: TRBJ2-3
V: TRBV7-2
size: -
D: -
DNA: TGTGCCAGCTCCCGGGACGGAGCCACAGATACGCAGTATTTT
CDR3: CASSRDGATDTQYF

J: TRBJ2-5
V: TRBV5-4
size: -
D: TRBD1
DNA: TGTGCCAGCAGCCCCCCACCCGGGACAGCGCAAGAGACCCAGTACTTC
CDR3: CASSPPPGTAQETQYF

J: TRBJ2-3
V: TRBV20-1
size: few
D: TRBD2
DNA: TGCAGTGCGACGGAGGGGGCGGGAGGGGAGATGCGGACAGATACGCAGTATTTT
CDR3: CSATEGAGGEMRTDTQYF

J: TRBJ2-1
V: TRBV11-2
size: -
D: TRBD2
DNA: TGTGCCAGCAGCTTATATGAGGGACTAGGATCTAACAATGAGCAGTTCTTC
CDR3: CASSLYEGLGSNNEQFF

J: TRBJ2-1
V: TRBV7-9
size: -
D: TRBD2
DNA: TGTGCCAGCAGCTTAGTAGGTAGCGGGAGGGATGAGCAGTTCTTC
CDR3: CASSLVGSGRDEQFF

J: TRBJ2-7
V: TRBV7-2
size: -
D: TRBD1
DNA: TGTGCCAGCAGCTCTCGGACAGGAGGATTCCGGCCCTACGAGCAGTACTTC
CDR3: CASSSRTGGFRPYEQYF

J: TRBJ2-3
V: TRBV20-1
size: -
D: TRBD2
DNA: TGCAGTGCTAGAGCTAGCGGGTCTAGCACAGATACGCAGTATTTT
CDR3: CSARASGSSTDTQYF

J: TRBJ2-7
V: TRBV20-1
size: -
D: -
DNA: TGCAGTGCTAGTTTCGGGGCTGGGTACGAGCAGTACTTC
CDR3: CSASFGAGYEQYF

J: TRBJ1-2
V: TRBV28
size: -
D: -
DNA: TGTGCCAGCACCGAAGACAGACGCTATGGCTACACCTTC
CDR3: CASTEDRRYGYTF

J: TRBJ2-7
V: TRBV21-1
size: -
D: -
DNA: TGTGCCAGCACCAATGGGTCGGACGGCGGCGAGCAGTACTTC
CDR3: CASTNGSDGGEQYF

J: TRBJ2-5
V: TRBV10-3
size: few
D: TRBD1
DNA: TGTGCCATCAGTGAGTCAGGGGGCACGGAGACCCAGTACTTC
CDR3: CAISESGGTETQYF

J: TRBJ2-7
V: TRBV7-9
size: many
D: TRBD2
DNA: TGTGCCAGCAGCCCTCGACTAGCGGCCTCCTACGAGCAGTACTTC
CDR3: CASSPRLAASYEQYF

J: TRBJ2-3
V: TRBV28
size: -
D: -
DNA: TGTGCCATTCAGGGGACAACAGATACGCAGTATTTT
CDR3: CAIQGTTDTQYF

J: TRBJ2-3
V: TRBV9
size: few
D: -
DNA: TGTGCCAGCAGCGTAGAGGATCAGGGTACGCAGTATTTT
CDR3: CASSVEDQGTQYF

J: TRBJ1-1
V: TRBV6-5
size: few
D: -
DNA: TGTGCCAGCAGTTACTTTAGGTTGAGTGAAGCTTTCTTT
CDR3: CASSYFRLSEAFF

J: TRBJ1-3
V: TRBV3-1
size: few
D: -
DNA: TGTGCCAGTACTAGCGACGGCTCTGGAAACACCATATATTTT
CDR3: CASTSDGSGNTIYF

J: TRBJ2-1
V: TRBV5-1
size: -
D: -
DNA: TGCGCCAGCACCCGGGACCTAAACAATGAGCAGTTCTTC
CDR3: CASTRDLNNEQFF

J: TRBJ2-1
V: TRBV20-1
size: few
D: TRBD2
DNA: TGCAGTGCCTCGAGGGCTAGCGGGAGTCAGGATGAGCAGTTCTTC
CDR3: CSASRASGSQDEQFF

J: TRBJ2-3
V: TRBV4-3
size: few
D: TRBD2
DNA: TGCGCCAGCAGCCAAGGTCTAGCGGGAGTGGATACGCAGTATTTT
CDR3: CASSQGLAGVDTQYF

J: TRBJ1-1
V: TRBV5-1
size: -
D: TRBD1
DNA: TGCGCCAGCAGCTTGGGGACAGGGGCCGAGAACACTGAAGCTTTCTTT
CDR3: CASSLGTGAENTEAFF

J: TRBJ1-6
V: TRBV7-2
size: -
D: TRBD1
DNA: TGTGCCAGCAGCCCCCGAGACAGGGGCTATAATTCACCCCTCCACTTT
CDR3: CASSPRDRGYNSPLHF

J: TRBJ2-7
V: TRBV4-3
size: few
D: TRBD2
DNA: TGCGCCAGCAGCCAAGGACCTAGCGGGCAGTACTTC
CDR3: CASSQGPSGQYF

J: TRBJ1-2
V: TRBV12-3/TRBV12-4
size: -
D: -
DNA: TGTGCCAGCAGTTTGGCCGGGGGCACGTTTTTCTACACCTTC
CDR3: CASSLAGGTFFYTF

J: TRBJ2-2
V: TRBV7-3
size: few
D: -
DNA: TGTGCCAGCAGTTCCCGAGCCCAGAACACCGGGGAGCTGTTTTTT
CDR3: CASSSRAQNTGELFF

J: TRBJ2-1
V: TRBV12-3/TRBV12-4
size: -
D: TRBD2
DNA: TGTGCCAGCAGTCGGGCTAGCGGGAAGTGGAATGAGCAGTTCTTC
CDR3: CASSRASGKWNEQFF

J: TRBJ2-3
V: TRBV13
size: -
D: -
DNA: TGTGCCAGCAGCTCCCCGACTGCAGGAGATACGCAGTATTTT
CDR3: CASSSPTAGDTQYF

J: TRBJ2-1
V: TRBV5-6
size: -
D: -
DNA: TGTGCCAGCAGCGCTACAGCGGGCCCATCCTACAATGAGCAGTTCTTC
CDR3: CASSATAGPSYNEQFF

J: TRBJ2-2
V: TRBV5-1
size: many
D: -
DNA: TGCGCCAGCAGCTTGCCGCAGGGCACCGGGGAGCTGTTTTTT
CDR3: CASSLPQGTGELFF

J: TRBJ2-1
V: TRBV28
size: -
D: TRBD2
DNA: TGTGCCAGCAGTTCTCGCGGGAGGGCCCCCGCACTGGCCGGGCAGTTCTTC
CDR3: CASSSRGRAPALAGQFF

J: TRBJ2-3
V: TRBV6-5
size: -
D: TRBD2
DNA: TGTGCCAGCAGTTCCCCGGGACTAGCGGGATTCGCTAGCACAGATACGCAGTATTTT
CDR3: CASSSPGLAGFASTDTQYF

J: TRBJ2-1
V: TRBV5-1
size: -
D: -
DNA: TGCGCCAGCAGCGCGGGACAAATCTCCTACAATGAGCAGTTCTTC
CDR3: CASSAGQISYNEQFF

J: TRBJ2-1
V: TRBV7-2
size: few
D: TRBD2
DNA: TGTGCCAGCAGCTGGCTAGCGGGAGGAGTTGGGGATGAGCAGTTCTTC
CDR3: CASSWLAGGVGDEQFF